This is a list of T cell receptor beta chains from one sample in a study of CD4 and CD8 cells across lung adenocarcinoma regions. TCRdb recomputed calls from the PCR reads with MiXCR, one row per CDR3 protein. The sample records a few thousand distinct CDR3 sequences, 45% to 60% being singletons. The sequenced sample was CD4+ T cells from the center of a lung tumor. These receptors came from a female donor with lung adenocarcinoma. The CD4 and CD8 labels of this study may be unreliable. CDR3s include the opening cysteine and the closing phenylalanine or tryptophan. A D gene is named only where the DNA matches it firmly. Size is stated for part of the rows, as once, few or many counts, or as a class when the clone is expanded.

J: TRBJ2-1
V: TRBV6-5
D: TRBD2
size: NA
CDR3: CASSNLAGSYNEQLF
DNA: TGTGCCAGCAGTAACCTAGCGGGATCCTACAATGAGCAGCTCTTC

J: TRBJ2-3
V: TRBV27
D: TRBD2
size: NA
CDR3: CASRAASGRASTDTQYF
DNA: TGTGCCAGCAGGGCGGCTAGCGGGAGGGCTAGCACAGATACGCAGTATTTT

J: TRBJ2-3
V: TRBV7-2
D: NA
size: NA
CDR3: CASSLTTSPAWSDPSTDTQYF
DNA: TGTGCCAGCAGCTTAACGACTTCCCCGGCGTGGAGCGATCCTAGCACAGATACGCAGTATTTT

J: TRBJ2-7
V: TRBV4-1
D: TRBD2
size: medium-sized
CDR3: CASSLGLAGGTSYEQYF
DNA: TGCGCCAGCAGCCTGGGACTAGCGGGAGGTACATCCTACGAGCAGTACTTC

J: TRBJ1-1
V: TRBV20-1
D: NA
size: NA
CDR3: CSATGGNTEAFF
DNA: TGCAGTGCAACTGGGGGGAACACTGAAGCTTTCTTT

J: TRBJ2-3
V: TRBV7-2
D: NA
size: NA
CDR3: CASSLGFGEIVYF
DNA: TGTGCCAGCAGCTTAGGGTTTGGGGAAATTGTGTATTTT

J: TRBJ2-1
V: TRBV5-5
D: NA
size: NA
CDR3: CASSLGQISYNEQFF
DNA: TGTGCCAGCAGCTTAGGGCAGATCTCCTACAATGAGCAGTTCTTC

J: TRBJ2-3
V: TRBV10-1
D: NA
size: NA
CDR3: CASRRSTETQYF
DNA: TGCGCCAGCAGGCGTAGCACAGAGACGCAGTATTTT

J: TRBJ2-5
V: TRBV6-1
D: NA
size: NA
CDR3: CASRESWQGKTQYF
DNA: TGTGCCAGCAGGGAAAGTTGGCAGGGGAAGACCCAGTACTTC

J: TRBJ2-5
V: TRBV6-1
D: TRBD2
size: NA
CDR3: CASSGPHGRGVGETQYF
DNA: TGTGCCAGCAGTGGCCCTCACGGTCGGGGGGTCGGAGAGACCCAGTACTTC

J: TRBJ2-5
V: TRBV7-2
D: NA
size: medium-sized
CDR3: CASSSYSGYQETQYF
DNA: TGTGCCAGCAGCTCCTACTCCGGGTACCAAGAGACCCAGTACTTC

J: TRBJ2-7
V: TRBV6-1
D: TRBD2
size: NA
CDR3: CATRLAGDKDTQYF
DNA: TGTGCCACCCGACTAGCGGGGGACAAAGATACGCAGTACTTC

J: TRBJ2-2
V: TRBV7-3
D: NA
size: NA
CDR3: CASSLMGDPENTGELFF
DNA: TGTGCCAGCAGCTTAATGGGAGATCCGGAGAACACCGGGGAGCTGTTTTTT

J: TRBJ2-1
V: TRBV6-1
D: TRBD2
size: NA
CDR3: CASTPGLAGRETQFF
DNA: TGTGCCAGCACCCCGGGACTAGCGGGACGAGAGACCCAGTTCTTC

J: TRBJ1-4
V: TRBV7-2
D: NA
size: few
CDR3: CASSLAGTNEKLFF
DNA: TGTGCCAGCAGCTTAGCGGGAACTAATGAAAAACTGTTTTTT

J: TRBJ2-5
V: TRBV4-1
D: NA
size: NA
CDR3: CASSDGGRDPDTQYF
DNA: TGCGCCAGCAGTGACGGGGGCCGGGACCCAGATACCCAGTACTTC

J: TRBJ2-7
V: TRBV25-1
D: NA
size: NA
CDR3: CASIGHDQDTQYF
DNA: TGTGCCAGCATCGGCCATGACCAGGATACGCAGTACTTC

J: TRBJ2-5
V: TRBV6-5
D: TRBD2
size: medium-sized
CDR3: CASSYMSGGGQETQYF
DNA: TGTGCCAGCAGTTACATGTCGGGAGGGGGACAAGAGACCCAGTACTTC

J: TRBJ2-5
V: TRBV14
D: NA
size: medium-sized
CDR3: CASSELGRGETQYF
DNA: TGTGCCAGCAGCGAACTGGGACGGGGGGAGACCCAGTACTTC

J: TRBJ2-3
V: TRBV6-5
D: TRBD1
size: medium-sized
CDR3: CASSYTSGTGTDTQYF
DNA: TGTGCCAGCAGTTACACCTCCGGGACAGGGACAGATACGCAGTATTTT

J: TRBJ2-7
V: TRBV7-2
D: NA
size: NA
CDR3: CASSSSSYEQYF
DNA: TGTGCCAGCAGTTCGAGCTCGTACGAGCAGTACTTC

J: TRBJ2-1
V: TRBV7-2
D: NA
size: few
CDR3: CASSPIPGNEQFF
DNA: TGTGCCAGCAGCCCTATCCCGGGCAATGAGCAGTTCTTC

J: TRBJ1-2
V: TRBV4-1
D: NA
size: once
CDR3: CASSQTTANYGYTF
DNA: TGCGCCAGCAGCCAGACGACAGCTAACTATGGCTACACCTTC

J: TRBJ2-3
V: TRBV10-3
D: NA
size: NA
CDR3: CAGRGARDPETQYF
DNA: TGTGCGGGGCGCGGGGCGCGGGACCCAGAGACGCAGTACTTT

J: TRBJ2-5
V: TRBV6-1
D: TRBD2
size: NA
CDR3: CASSEARFAGGLVQNTQYF
DNA: TGTGCCAGCAGTGAAGCTCGATTCGCGGGAGGCCTAGTCCAAAACACCCAGTACTTC

J: TRBJ2-5
V: TRBV27
D: NA
size: NA
CDR3: CASRGIGGLNPETQYF
DNA: TGTGCCAGCAGGGGGATCGGGGGCCTAAACCCAGAGACCCAGTACTTC

J: TRBJ2-1
V: TRBV9
D: NA
size: few
CDR3: CASSVATSARYEQFF
DNA: TGTGCCAGCAGCGTAGCTACCTCGGCTAGGTATGAGCAGTTCTTC

J: TRBJ2-5
V: TRBV3-1
D: NA
size: few
CDR3: CASSQDRGTMKELYF
DNA: TGTGCCAGCAGCCAAGATCGGGGGACCATGAAGGAGTTATACTTC

J: TRBJ2-7
V: TRBV6-5
D: NA
size: NA
CDR3: CASSYSPARDYEQYF
DNA: TGTGCCAGCAGTTACTCGCCAGCCCGAGATTACGAGCAGTACTTC

J: TRBJ2-1
V: TRBV7-9
D: TRBD2
size: NA
CDR3: CASSPLDGTSGTGYNEQFF
DNA: TGTGCCAGCAGCCCACTCGACGGGACTAGCGGGACCGGCTACAATGAGCAGTTCTTC

J: TRBJ2-7
V: TRBV3-1
D: NA
size: NA
CDR3: CASSLGRGYEQYF
DNA: TGTGCCAGCAGCCTGGGACGGGGCTACGAGCAGTACTTC

J: TRBJ1-1
V: TRBV25-1
D: TRBD1
size: NA
CDR3: CASSRTGAVRTEAFF
DNA: TGTGCCAGCAGTAGGACAGGGGCGGTTCGCACTGAAGCTTTCTTT

J: TRBJ2-7
V: TRBV12-3/TRBV12-4
D: NA
size: NA
CDR3: CASSFPPPPRGGGYEQYF
DNA: TGTGCCAGCAGTTTCCCCCCCCCCCCGCGAGGCGGCGGATACGAGCAGTACTTC

J: TRBJ2-7
V: TRBV6-1
D: TRBD2
size: NA
CDR3: CASRGWTSGSSYEQYF
DNA: TGTGCCAGCAGGGGTTGGACTAGCGGGAGCTCCTACGAGCAGTACTTC

J: TRBJ2-1
V: TRBV10-3
D: TRBD2
size: NA
CDR3: CAISESEGLARKAGEQFF
DNA: TGTGCCATCAGTGAGTCGGAGGGACTAGCGAGGAAAGCGGGTGAGCAGTTCTTC

J: TRBJ2-3
V: TRBV6-5
D: NA
size: NA
CDR3: CASSSGVASKDMQYF
DNA: TGTGCCAGCAGTTCGGGCGTAGCTAGCAAAGATATGCAGTATTTT

J: TRBJ2-3
V: TRBV10-3
D: NA
size: NA
CDR3: CAMSLYGANTEAQYF
DNA: TGTGCCATGAGCCTCTATGGAGCGAACACAGAGGCGCAGTATTTT

J: TRBJ1-1
V: TRBV6-5
D: NA
size: large
CDR3: CASSLAGANTEAFF
DNA: TGTGCCAGCAGTTTGGCAGGGGCGAACACTGAAGCTTTCTTT

J: TRBJ2-4
V: TRBV7-2
D: NA
size: few
CDR3: CASSLAAGLNIQYF
DNA: TGTGCCAGCAGCTTAGCCGCCGGCCTAAACATTCAGTACTTC

J: TRBJ1-3
V: TRBV5-1
D: NA
size: NA
CDR3: CASSLGGSSGNTIYF
DNA: TGCGCCAGCAGCTTGGGAGGGAGCTCTGGAAACACCATATATTTT

J: TRBJ2-6
V: TRBV7-8
D: NA
size: NA
CDR3: CASSRDLSGANDLTF
DNA: TGTGCCAGCTCCCGGGACTTATCTGGGGCCAACGACCTGACTTTC

J: TRBJ2-7
V: TRBV6-1
D: NA
size: large
CDR3: CASSRGGDSSYEQYF
DNA: TGTGCCAGCAGCCGAGGGGGGGACTCGAGCTACGAGCAGTACTTC

J: TRBJ2-7
V: TRBV6-1
D: TRBD2
size: NA
CDR3: CASSTGTSGRAIYKQYF
DNA: TGTGCCAGCAGCACCGGGACTAGCGGGAGAGCAATCTACAAGCAGTACTTC

J: TRBJ2-1
V: TRBV4-1
D: TRBD1
size: few
CDR3: CASSPDRGPLKKQFF
DNA: TGCGCCAGCAGCCCCGACAGGGGCCCCCTGAAGAAGCAGTTCTTC

J: TRBJ2-3
V: TRBV27
D: NA
size: few
CDR3: CASSLRYSGDTQYF
DNA: TGTGCCAGCAGTTTAAGGTACTCCGGAGATACGCAGTATTTT